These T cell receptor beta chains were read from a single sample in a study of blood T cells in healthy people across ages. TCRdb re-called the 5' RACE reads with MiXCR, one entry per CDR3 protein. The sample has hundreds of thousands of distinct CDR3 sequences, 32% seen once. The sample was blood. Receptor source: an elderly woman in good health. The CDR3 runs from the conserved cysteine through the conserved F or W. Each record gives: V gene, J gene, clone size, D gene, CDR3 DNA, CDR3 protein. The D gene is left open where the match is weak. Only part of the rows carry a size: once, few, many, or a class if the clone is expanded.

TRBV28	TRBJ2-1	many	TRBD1	TGTGCCAGCGGGGACAGTGCCTTGAGGGCTGAGCAGTTCTTC	CASGDSALRAEQFF
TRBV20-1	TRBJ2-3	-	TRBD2	TGCAGTGCCTCTACTAGCGGCACAGATACGCAGTATTTT	CSASTSGTDTQYF
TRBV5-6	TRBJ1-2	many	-	TGTGCCAGCAGCTTGAATGTTGTCTATGGCTACACCTTC	CASSLNVVYGYTF
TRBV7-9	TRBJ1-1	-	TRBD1	TGTGCCAGCAGCCCCCGAAACAGGGGGTCCTTTGGGACTTTCTTT	CASSPRNRGSFGTFF
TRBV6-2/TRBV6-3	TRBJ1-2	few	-	TGTGCCAGCAGAACCGTAAAAGGGACGGACGGTAACTATGGCTACACCTTC	CASRTVKGTDGNYGYTF
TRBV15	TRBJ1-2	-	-	TGTGCCACCAGCAGGGGGGGGGCGATGCGCTACACCTTC	CATSRGGAMRYTF
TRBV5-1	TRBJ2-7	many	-	TGCGCCAGCAGCTTGATCCTCGATAGCTCCTACGAGCAGTACTTC	CASSLILDSSYEQYF
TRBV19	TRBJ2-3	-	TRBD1	TGTGCCAGTAGTATGCGACAGGGGCCCACCCATACGCAGTATTTT	CASSMRQGPTHTQYF
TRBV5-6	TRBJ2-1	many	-	TGTGCCAGCAGCTCCGGGACGGTTAATGAGCAGTTCTTC	CASSSGTVNEQFF
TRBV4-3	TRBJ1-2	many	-	TGCGCCAGCAGCCAAGAAACGGGAGCCGGCTACACCTTC	CASSQETGAGYTF
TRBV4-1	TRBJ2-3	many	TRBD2	TGCGCCAGCAGCGCGGGGGGGACTTCAGATACGCAGTATTTT	CASSAGGTSDTQYF
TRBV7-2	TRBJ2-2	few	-	TGTGCCAGCAGCTTAGGTTCGACAGGACGGCCCGGGGAGCTGTTTTTT	CASSLGSTGRPGELFF
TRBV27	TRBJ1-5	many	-	TGTGCCAGCAGTTTATTCTGGGGGAATCAGCCCCAGCATTTT	CASSLFWGNQPQHF
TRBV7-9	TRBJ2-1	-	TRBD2	TGTGCCAGCAGCCCCAGCGGGGCCCACCTTTACAATGAGCAGTTCTTC	CASSPSGAHLYNEQFF
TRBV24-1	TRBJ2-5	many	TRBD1	TGTGCCACCAGTGATGAGACCGGGACAGGGGTAGAGACCCAGTACTTC	CATSDETGTGVETQYF
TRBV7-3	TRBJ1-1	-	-	TGTGCCAGCAGCTTGTCATTTGACACTGAAGCTTTCTTT	CASSLSFDTEAFF
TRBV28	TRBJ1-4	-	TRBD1	TGTGCCAGCAGTGTCAACGTACAGGGGGCAGTTGAAAAACTGTTTTTT	CASSVNVQGAVEKLFF
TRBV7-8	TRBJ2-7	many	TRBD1	TGTGCCAGCACTCAAGGGGACAGGGCGTACGAGCAGTACTTC	CASTQGDRAYEQYF
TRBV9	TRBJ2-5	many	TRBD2	TGTGCCAGCAGCGTAGTGGCTAGCGGGGGGGCGGAGACCCAGTACTTC	CASSVVASGGAETQYF